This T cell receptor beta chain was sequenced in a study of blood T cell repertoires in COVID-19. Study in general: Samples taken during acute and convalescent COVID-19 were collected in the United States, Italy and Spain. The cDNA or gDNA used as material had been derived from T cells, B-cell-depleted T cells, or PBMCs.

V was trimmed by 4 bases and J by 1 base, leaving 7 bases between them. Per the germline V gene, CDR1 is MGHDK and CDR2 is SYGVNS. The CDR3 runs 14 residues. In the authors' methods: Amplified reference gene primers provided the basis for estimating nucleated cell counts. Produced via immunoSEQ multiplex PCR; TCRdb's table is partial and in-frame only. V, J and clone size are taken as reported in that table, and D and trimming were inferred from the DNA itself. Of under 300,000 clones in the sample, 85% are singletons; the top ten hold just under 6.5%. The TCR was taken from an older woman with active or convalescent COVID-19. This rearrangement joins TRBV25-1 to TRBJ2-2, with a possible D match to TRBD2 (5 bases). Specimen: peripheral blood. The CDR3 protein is CASSVGVNTGELFF. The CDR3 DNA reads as TGTGCCAGCAGTGTCGGGGTGAACACCGGGGAGCTGTTTTTT.